The 10 T cell receptor beta chains below come from one sample, sequenced in a study of cytomegalovirus exposure and HLA in healthy donors (dated by TCRdb to about 2017). The library was obtained by the immunoSEQ multiplex PCR assay. For the multiplex PCR, a mixture combining 60 forward primers for TCR Vbeta segments and 13 reverse primers for TCR Jbeta segments was used. The immuneACCESS repertoire file appears here via TCRdb, limited to in-frame rearrangements. These files lack a portion of the clones; in checked studies, under half of the deficit traces to unresolved V genes, and the cause of the others is not known. The sample table holds 100,000 to 120,000 clones, of which around 77% were seen once. The ten largest clones add up to approximately 5% of the sample. The sequencing input was PBMCs. These receptors all stem from a woman aged 25 to 45 in good health and CMV-seropositive.

The V gene is TRBV5-1, the J gene TRBJ2-5, with a weak D call TRBD2 (5 bases). The J call may be incorrect, as the DNA end agrees better with TRBJ2-7. The germline gives CDR1 SGHRS, CDR2 YFSETQ. The CDR3 has 13 amino acids. The DNA of the CDR3 is TGCGCCAGCAGCTTGGCCGAGGGCTACGAGCAGTACTTC. Translation: CASSLAEGYEQYF.

Only a few counts were recorded for this clone. The V call is TRBV2, the J call TRBJ2-5; 9 bases fit TRBD2. V shed 6 bases, J shed 4 bases, and the junction held 9 bases outside the gene matches. Germline CDR1 reads SNHLY; CDR2 reads FYNNEI. The CDR3 has 15 residues. This chain's CDR3 is CASSLAGAWRETQYF. CDR3 sequence (DNA): TGTGCCAGCAGCTTAGCGGGGGCCTGGAGAGAGACCCAGTACTTC.

The V and J genes are TRBV5-8 and TRBJ1-5; 8 nucleotides align to TRBD1. This CDR3 has 14 amino acids. CDR1 is SGHTS, CDR2 YDEGEE, per germline. V was pared by 4 bases and J by 8 bases, with 8 bases of the junction left unmatched. The CDR3 here is CASSHDRGVEPQHF. In DNA form, the CDR3 reads TGTGCCAGCAGCCATGACAGGGGAGTGGAGCCCCAGCATTTT.

The chain carries TRBV30 and TRBJ2-5, with a weak D call TRBD1 (5 bases). V was cut by 0 bases and J by 5 bases, with 7 bases left in between. CDR1 and CDR2 from the germline V gene are GTSNPN and SVGIG (reference sequence). The CDR3 loop spans 12 amino acids. CDR3 coding DNA: TGTGCCTGGAGTGTGGGGCCGGAGACCCAGTACTTC. Its translation is CAWSVGPETQYF.

V and J are TRBV10-3 and TRBJ2-3, with a weak D call TRBD1 (6 bases). CDR1 and CDR2 (germline): ENHRY, SYGVKD. The CDR3 is 14 amino acids. V shed 6 bases and J shed 0 bases, with 10 bases lying between them. The CDR3 is CAISLDSSTDTQYF. The CDR3 nucleotides read TGTGCCATCAGCCTGGACAGTAGCACAGATACGCAGTATTTT.

The chain has TRBV30 and TRBJ2-7; no firm D call. Trimming removed 3 bases at V and 2 bases at J, with 11 bases between. The CDR3 totals 13 residues. In germline, CDR1 is GTSNPN, CDR2 SVGIG (reference sequence). The CDR3 here is CAWRGQIAYEQYF. The CDR3 coding sequence is TGTGCCTGGAGGGGCCAGATCGCCTACGAGCAGTACTTC.

The rearrangement links TRBV7-9 to TRBJ2-5; D gene ambiguous. Germline V gene sequence: CDR1 SEHNR, CDR2 FQNEAQ (reference sequence). This CDR3 is built from 12 residues. V was cut by 1 base and J by 5 bases, with 5 bases left in between. CDR3 loop: CASSLVAETQYF. The CDR3 nucleotides read TGTGCCAGCAGCTTAGTTGCGGAGACCCAGTACTTC.

The chain has TRBV5-3 and TRBJ2-3; D is unresolved. TRBV5-3 is treated as an ORF (open reading frame) with a function not yet certain. CDR3 size: 14 residues. V was shortened by 0 bases and J by 4 bases, with 9 bases between the two germline ends. CDR3 in amino acids: CARSLAEIADTQYF. DNA of the CDR3: TGTGCCAGAAGCTTGGCGGAGATCGCAGATACGCAGTATTTT.

The gene calls are TRBV5-4 and TRBJ2-7, with D perhaps TRBD2 (5 bases). This CDR3 spans 14 amino acids. V was clipped by 1 base and J by 0 bases, with 8 bases between them. The germline gives CDR1 SGHNT, CDR2 YYREEE (reference sequence). CDR3 bases: TGTGCCAGCAGCTTGAGCGGTAGCTCCTACGAGCAGTACTTC. Its protein product is CASSLSGSSYEQYF.

The J gene is TRBJ2-2, the V gene TRBV5-1; no clear D. The germline CDR1 and CDR2 sequences are SGHRS and YFSETQ. V was shortened by 1 base and J by 0 bases, with 13 bases between the two germline ends. The CDR3 spans 17 residues. In nucleotides, the CDR3 is TGCGCCAGCAGCTTGTCACCTAGAAATACGAACACCGGGGAGCTGTTTTTT. Translated, it gives CASSLSPRNTNTGELFF.